A single sample is the source of the 20 T cell receptor beta chains below, sequenced in a study of blood T cell repertoires in COVID-19. Clones were read by immunoSEQ multiplex PCR, and TCRdb kept only the in-frame ones, dropping some. The data show fewer than 120,000 clones, about 72% seen once. Material for sequencing was peripheral blood. The source is a woman aged 60 to 75 with acute or convalescent COVID-19.

The chain uses TRBV6-5 and TRBJ2-3; 14 bases are shared with TRBD2. Germline V gene lookup returns CDR1 MNHEY and CDR2 SVGAGI. The J segment lost 9 bases and the V segment lost 4 bases, leaving 9 bases of the junction unmatched. This CDR3 comprises 16 residues. CDR3 DNA sequence: TGTGCCAGCAGTTCCCGACTAGCGGGGGGGCCGGCGACGCAGTATTTT. This encodes CASSSRLAGGPATQYF.

The rearrangement uses TRBV11-3 and TRBJ2-3, with 9 bases fitting TRBD2. After removal of 1 base from V and 2 bases from J, the junction contained 13 bases not matched to a gene. From germline, CDR1 is SGHNT and CDR2 YENEEA. The CDR3 has 19 residues. CDR3 in amino acids: CASSLGRMGRGGDTDTQYF. In DNA form, the CDR3 reads TGTGCCAGCAGCTTAGGACGGATGGGGCGGGGGGGCGACACAGATACGCAGTATTTT.

The gene calls are TRBV9 and TRBJ1-3, with D perhaps matching TRBD1 (5 bases). Trimming shortened V by 3 bases and J by 2 bases, and 12 bases separated the two germline ends. Germline CDR1 and CDR2: SGDLS and YYNGEE. The CDR3 covers 15 residues. The CDR3 sequence is CASSEMGGPGNTIYF. Written as DNA, the CDR3 is TGTGCCAGCAGCGAAATGGGGGGTCCTGGAAACACCATATATTTT.

This chain uses TRBV6-6 with TRBJ2-7; tentative D call: TRBD2 (5 bases). The CDR3 has 12 amino acids. V lost 6 bases and J lost 5, with 11 bases in between. The germline gives CDR1 MNHNY, CDR2 SVGAGI (reference sequence). The CDR3 here is CASRPRVDEQYF. In DNA, the CDR3 is TGTGCCAGCAGGCCGAGGGTTGACGAGCAGTACTTC.

The rearrangement uses TRBV5-1 and TRBJ2-1; possibly TRBD1 for D (7 bases). Trimming took off 1 base at V and 12 bases at J, with 17 bases between the two ends. Germline assignment: CDR1 SGHRS and CDR2 YFSETQ. The CDR3 has 14 amino acids. CDR3 bases: TGCGCCAGCAGCTTGAGACAGGGAGAGGAGGGGCAGTTCTTC. Its protein product is CASSLRQGEEGQFF.

CDR3 sequence (DNA): TGTGCCAGCAGCCAAGGAGACAGCAATTCACCCCTCCACTTT. Translated, it gives CASSQGDSNSPLHF. V and J are TRBV4-2 and TRBJ1-6, with D maybe TRBD1 (5 bases). V gave up 1 base and J gave up 7 bases, with 8 bases separating them. The CDR3 contains 14 residues. Per germline, CDR1 LGHNA and CDR2 YNFKEQ.

V gene TRBV5-5 combines with J gene TRBJ2-2, with 9 bases fitting TRBD1. CDR3 size: 15 residues. CDR1 and CDR2 from the germline V gene are SGHKS and YYEKEE (reference sequence). V trimming: 4 bases; J trimming: 8 bases; junction bases outside the gene matches: 9. CDR3 sequence reads: CASSPGTGISGELFF. Written as DNA, the CDR3 is TGTGCCAGCAGCCCCGGGACAGGGATTTCTGGGGAGCTGTTTTTT.

CDR3 sequence (DNA): TGTGCCAGCAGCGTACAGACTAGCGGGGGGGAGACCCAGTACTTC. Translating it yields CASSVQTSGGETQYF. The chain is built from TRBV7-2 and TRBJ2-5; 13 bases agree with TRBD2. Germline CDR1 reads SGHTA; CDR2 reads FQGNSA. Trimming cost V 5 bases and J 5 bases; bases outside gene matches: 5. The CDR3 has 15 residues.

The V call is TRBV30, the J call TRBJ1-1; maybe TRBD1 (6 bases). V was trimmed by 0 bases and J by 3 bases, leaving 23 bases between them. There are 18 residues in the CDR3. Germline CDR1 reads GTSNPN; CDR2 reads SVGIG (reference sequence). The CDR3 loop is CAWSVRRQEIRFYTEAFF. CDR3 in DNA: TGTGCCTGGAGTGTACGGAGACAGGAAATCCGATTTTACACTGAAGCTTTCTTT. The whole variable domain, remainder taken from reference TRBV30 and TRBJ1-1, is SQTIHQWPATLVQPVGSPLSLECTVEGTSNPNLYWYRQAAGRGLQLLFYSVGIGQISSEVPQNLSASRPQDRQFILSSKKLLLSDSGFYLCAWSVRRQEIRFYTEAFFGQGTRLTVV.

The rearrangement joins TRBV3-1 (or the pseudogene TRBV3-2) to TRBJ1-6; weak D call: TRBD1 (6 bases). The V gene lost 1 base and the J gene lost 9 bases, with 16 bases spanning the gap. CDR1 and CDR2 (germline): LGHDT, YNNKEL (reference sequence). This CDR3 region has 16 residues. The CDR3 loop is CASSQARQAGGSPLHF. The CDR3 nucleotides are TGTGCCAGCAGCCAAGCGCGACAGGCTGGTGGTTCACCCCTCCACTTT.

This clone was seen at least ten times. The chain couples TRBV18 to TRBJ2-5; D possibly corresponds to TRBD1 (6 bases). Germline V gene sequence: CDR1 KGHSH, CDR2 LQKENI. The length of the CDR3 is 15 residues. Trimming left V 2 bases short and J 5 bases short, with 15 bases between. The DNA of the CDR3 is TGTGCCAGCTCACCATCTATACAGGGAAAGGAGACCCAGTACTTC. Encoded protein: CASSPSIQGKETQYF. Full variable domain (outside the CDR3, taken from reference TRBV18 and TRBJ2-5): NAGVMQNPRHLVRRRGQEARLRCSPMKGHSHVYWYRQLPEEGLKFMVYLQKENIIDESGMPKERFSAEFPKEGPSILRIQQVVRGDSAAYFCASSPSIQGKETQYFGPGTRLLVL.

This clone was detected a few times. This rearrangement joins TRBV28 to TRBJ1-5; 12 positions match TRBD1. The CDR3 is 18 amino acids. Germline V gene lookup returns CDR1 MDHEN and CDR2 SYDVKM. V lost 6 bases to trimming and J lost 7 bases; unmatched junction nucleotides: 16. Here the CDR3 reads CASRPLVLGQGARQPQHF. Written as DNA, the CDR3 is TGTGCCAGCAGGCCCCTGGTTCTGGGACAGGGGGCGAGGCAGCCCCAGCATTTT.

The J gene is TRBJ2-7, the V gene TRBV10-3, with 9 positions matching TRBD2. The V segment lost 6 bases and the J segment 1 base; nucleotides outside the gene matches: 4. The CDR3 totals 14 residues. Germline CDR1 reads ENHRY; CDR2 reads SYGVKD. The CDR3 nucleotides read TGTGCCATCAGGGGTAGCGGGGGTTCCTACGAGCAGTACTTC. This gives the protein CAIRGSGGSYEQYF.

This clone turned up a few times. The chain uses TRBV6-2 or TRBV6-3 and TRBJ1-5; a possible D gene is TRBD1 (5 bases). The ends were cut back, 5 bases at V and 1 base at J, with 12 bases in the middle. Germline values: CDR1 MNHEY, CDR2 SVGEGT. This CDR3 is 15 amino acids long. This CDR3 is CASSPGRTSNQPQHF. CDR3 in DNA: TGTGCCAGCAGTCCCGGGCGGACAAGCAATCAGCCCCAGCATTTT.

The chain has TRBV7-3 and TRBJ2-2; possible D gene TRBD2, 5 bases. This CDR3 is built from 14 residues. Trimming pared 1 base from V and 4 bases from J, leaving 7 bases between. CDR1 and CDR2 (germline): SGHTA, FQGTGA. The CDR3 DNA is TGTGCCAGCAGCTTAAGTACTAGCACCGGGGAGCTGTTTTTT. Residues: CASSLSTSTGELFF. The entire variable domain, with the rest obtained from reference TRBV7-3 and TRBJ2-2, is as follows: GAGVSQTPSNKVTEKGKYVELRCDPISGHTALYWYRQSLGQGPEFLIYFQGTGAADDSGLPNDRFFAVRPEGSVSTLKIQRTERGDSAVYLCASSLSTSTGELFFGEGSRLTVL.

The gene calls are TRBV3-1 (or the pseudogene TRBV3-2) and TRBJ2-5; 8 bases fit TRBD2. CDR1 is LGHDT, CDR2 YNNKEL, per germline (reference sequence). The CDR3 has 16 amino acids. V trimming: 1 base; J trimming: 2 bases; junction bases outside the gene matches: 6. The CDR3 here is CASSQVGGGPQETQYF. DNA for the CDR3: TGTGCCAGCAGCCAAGTCGGCGGGGGGCCTCAAGAGACCCAGTACTTC.

The rearrangement uses TRBV5-1 and TRBJ1-2; perhaps TRBD1 as D (6 bases). The CDR3 extends over 15 amino acids. Germline CDR1 is SGHRS and CDR2 is YFSETQ. The V and J ends lost 3 bases and 0 bases respectively, with 12 bases between them. The CDR3 sequence is CASSSRQGPNYGYTF. The CDR3 DNA follows: TGCGCCAGCAGCTCCCGTCAGGGGCCTAACTATGGCTACACCTTC.

The chain carries TRBV9 and TRBJ2-7; D uncertain. The CDR3 has 14 residues. The V and J ends lost 0 bases and 0 bases respectively, with 7 bases between them. Germline CDR1 is SGDLS and CDR2 is YYNGEE. CDR3 amino acids: CASSVDSSSYEQYF. The DNA of the CDR3 is TGTGCCAGCAGCGTAGATTCTAGCTCCTACGAGCAGTACTTC.

The chain recombines TRBV11-3 with TRBJ1-1; 7 bases fit TRBD1. From germline, CDR1 is SGHNT and CDR2 YENEEA. The CDR3 consists of 17 residues. The junction had 8 bases not matched to a gene; V was cut back by 0 bases and J by 1 base. The CDR3 bases are TGTGCCAGCAGCTTAGATGGTCACAGGGGCCGGAACACTGAAGCTTTCTTT. Protein sequence: CASSLDGHRGRNTEAFF.

The rearrangement links TRBV9 to TRBJ2-3; 7 bases agree with TRBD1. CDR3 length: 16 amino acids. The germline V gene has CDR1 SGDLS and CDR2 YYNGEE. The V segment lost 0 bases and the J segment 0 bases; nucleotides outside the gene matches: 4. DNA of the CDR3: TGTGCCAGCAGCGTAGGAACAGGGGCCAGCACAGATACGCAGTATTTT. Protein sequence: CASSVGTGASTDTQYF.